The T cell receptor beta chain described here comes from a study of post-analysis software for immune sequencing data. Germline CDR1 reads MNHNS; CDR2 reads SASEGT. V was shortened by 6 bases and J by 9 bases, with 21 bases between the two germline ends. This CDR3 has 15 residues. cDNA libraries for TCR beta contained unique molecular identifiers. MiXCR, run by TCRdb on the PCR reads, gives a single entry per CDR3 protein. Counted here are over 700,000 distinct CDR3 sequences, roughly 29% occurring once; the ten biggest clones make up around 0.56%. This clonotype was counted a few times. Its antigen is not identified. Study results and limitations: With TRBV5-6, TRBV5-1 and TRBV20-1 included, a handful of TRBV segments were more frequent in patients than in controls.

The V and J genes are TRBV6-1 and TRBJ2-1; D may be TRBD1 (5 bases). The material sequenced was blood. This TCR derives from a girl aged 5 to 17 with multiple sclerosis. The CDR3 spells CASSLGHLPTGEQFF. The CDR3 DNA sequence: TGTGCCAGCAGCCTCGGACACTTACCTACCGGTGAGCAGTTCTTC.